Sequencing of this T cell receptor (beta chain) was carried out in a study of OX40 agonist ivuxolimab in advanced cancers. Broadly, across the study: The costimulatory receptor OX40 (CD134) was targeted by ivuxolimab, a fully human IgG2 agonistic monoclonal antibody. Intravenous ivuxolimab was administered to patients every 2 weeks at six dose levels: 0.01, 0.1, 0.3, 1.5, 3 and 10 mg/kg. Of the approximately 54 dose-escalation patients, hepatocellular carcinoma was present in approximately 20, melanoma in around 15, renal cell carcinoma in 9 and head and neck cancer in 9. A male proportion of roughly 80% and a mean age of around 60 years, ranging from about 20 to 79, were recorded for the dose-escalation cohort. Prior anti-PD-1, anti-PD-L1 or anti-CTLA-4 therapy was permitted, and checkpoint inhibitors had been received by roughly 40% of dose-escalation patients. Partial responses occurred in three dose-escalation patients, of whom one had hepatocellular carcinoma and two had cutaneous melanoma. The purpose of peripheral TCRbeta sequencing was to test whether ivuxolimab changed TCR sequence diversity and led to clonal T-cell expansion. The paper describes the monotherapy dose-escalation part (N = 52 patients) of the phase I trial of ivuxolimab. Study-wide conclusions, independent of this receptor: On average, CD8+ T cells showed more expanded clones than CD4+ T cells after ivuxolimab. Low levels of normalized T-cell clonal expansion were also seen in some patients who did not respond. The antigen specificity of the peripheral T cells that underwent clonal expansion was not determined. Clonal expansion of both CD4+ and CD8+ blood T cells was observed from baseline to week 6 at doses 0.1 to 3.0 mg/kg. In the 0.1-3.0 mg/kg groups, partial responders had among the lowest normalized peripheral clonal expansion, particularly in CD8+ T cells.

V is cut by 3 bases and J by 2 bases, and the space between the germline ends is 10 bases. Looking up the germline V gene (reference sequence) yields CDR1 GTSNPN and CDR2 SVGIG. Reading from cysteine to phenylalanine, the CDR3 counts 13 amino acids. Only the CDR3 DNA stays, 39 bases, in frame from base 1. The trial excluded patients who had a history of autoimmune disease or were on systemic immunosuppression. Peripheral blood for TCR sequencing was drawn from every dose cohort at baseline, at cycle 4 day 1 and at cycle 7 day 1. Samples came from an open-label, multicenter, first-in-human phase I dose-escalation trial of ivuxolimab. Adults with locally advanced or metastatic melanoma, renal cell, hepatocellular, or head and neck squamous cell carcinoma were enrolled in the trial. Before TCR sequencing, CD4+ T cells and CD8+ T cells were sorted from peripheral blood as separate populations. In the case of this clone: What antigen it recognizes has not been identified. No much larger clone is present one base from it, and per-base qualities are unavailable.

Genomic DNA was isolated from the sorted cells so that the TCRbeta CDR3 region could be sequenced. TCRbeta CDR3 regions were sequenced using the immunoSEQ Assay. TCRdb's version of the immuneACCESS table is confined to in-frame rearrangements and falls short of the full clone set. An unresolved V gene accounts for under half of the shortfall where checked; the remainder is of unknown origin. Across this sample there are some 60,000 clones, with about 94% seen only once. The ten top clones hold roughly 19% of the sample. Sequenced here: CD4+ or CD8+ T cells sorted from blood, sampled in a trial of the OX40 agonist ivuxolimab. The rearrangement joined TRBV30 to TRBJ1-2, with the D gene call left open. The TCR comes from an adult with an advanced solid tumor such as melanoma, head and neck, liver or kidney cancer. Read as DNA, the sequence is TGTGCCTGGAGGGGCCTTTACAACTATGGCTACACCTTC. Its coded protein is CAWRGLYNYGYTF.